What follows are 25 T cell receptor beta chains derived from one specimen sequenced in a study of blood T cell repertoires in COVID-19. Libraries were prepared by immunoSEQ multiplex PCR; TCRdb keeps only in-frame clonotypes and omits some of them. The top ten clones hold about 1.5% of a sample with fewer than 350,000 clones, roughly 89% of them seen once. The sequencing sample was made of PBMCs or T cells enriched from blood (not recorded which). These receptor sequences come from a woman aged 18-29 years with acute COVID-19.

The chain couples TRBV5-1 to TRBJ1-1; D may be TRBD1 (5 bases). V gave up 1 base and J gave up 1 base, with 11 bases separating them. Germline CDR1 is SGHRS and CDR2 is YFSETQ. The CDR3 sequence is 15 residues long. The chain's CDR3 is CASSLTTAQNTEAFF. Here the CDR3 DNA reads TGCGCCAGCAGCTTGACGACAGCTCAGAACACTGAAGCTTTCTTT. The full variable domain, rest sourced from reference TRBV5-1 and TRBJ1-1, is KAGVTQTPRYLIKTRGQQVTLSCSPISGHRSVSWYQQTPGQGLQFLFEYFSETQRNKGNFPGRFSGRQFSNSRSEMNVSTLELGDSALYLCASSLTTAQNTEAFFGQGTRLTVV.

The genes are TRBV5-5 and TRBJ1-2; TRBD1 is a possible D gene (6 bases). The CDR3 totals 13 residues. V was shortened by 5 bases and J by 6 bases, with 14 bases between the two germline ends. Germline V gene sequence: CDR1 SGHKS, CDR2 YYEKEE (reference sequence). The CDR3 protein is CASRLTGGHGYTF. CDR3 in DNA: TGTGCCAGCAGGTTAACCGGGGGGCATGGCTACACCTTC.

The chain employs TRBV7-9 and TRBJ1-5, with 9 bases lining up with TRBD1. The J segment lost 3 bases and the V segment lost 8 bases, leaving 5 bases of the junction unmatched. This CDR3 has 14 residues. Germline assignment: CDR1 SEHNR and CDR2 FQNEAQ (reference sequence). DNA of the CDR3: TGTGCCAGCGCGGGACAGGGCAACAATCAGCCCCAGCATTTT. Translating gives CASAGQGNNQPQHF.

V gene TRBV6-4 combines with J gene TRBJ2-7; no reliable D call. V was shortened by 2 bases and J by 5 bases, with 16 bases between the two germline ends. The V gene's germline CDR1 is MRHNA and CDR2 SNTAGT. This CDR3 region has 15 residues. The CDR3 is CASSDISHPHDEQYF. DNA of the CDR3: TGTGCCAGCAGTGACATAAGCCACCCTCATGACGAGCAGTACTTC.

The gene calls are TRBV10-3 and TRBJ2-7; D is uncertain. Between the trimmed V and J ends, which lost 2 bases and 5 bases, there was a span of 13 bases. The CDR3 length is 14 residues. Germline V lookup: CDR1 ENHRY, CDR2 SYGVKD. The CDR3 here is CAISERSLPHEQYF. CDR3 DNA sequence: TGTGCCATCAGTGAGCGGTCCTTACCCCACGAGCAGTACTTC.

In the case of this clone: One end of the junction does not line up with germline, which may come from a read error. CDR3 sequence: CASSPGTGKWYGAGELFF. The CDR3 nucleotides are TGTGCTAGCAGCCCTGGGACAGGGAAGTGGTATGGTGCCGGGGAGCTGTTTTTT. The chain uses TRBV7-7 and TRBJ2-2; TRBD1 aligns across 9 bases. The CDR3 is 18 residues long. Per the germline V gene, CDR1 is SSHAT and CDR2 is FNYEAQ (reference sequence).

J is TRBJ2-1 and V is TRBV9, with 13 bases fitting TRBD2. CDR3 size: 16 residues. V dropped 0 bases and J dropped 9; count of bases not matched to a gene: 6. Germline CDR1 SGDLS, CDR2 YYNGEE. The CDR3 loop reads CASSVGTSGSRAEQFF. In DNA, the CDR3 is TGTGCCAGCAGCGTAGGGACTAGCGGGAGTAGGGCTGAGCAGTTCTTC.

The rearrangement links TRBV10-3 to TRBJ1-5, with D unresolved. The CDR3 consists of 13 residues. Germline V gene lookup returns CDR1 ENHRY and CDR2 SYGVKD. Trimming took off 4 bases at V and 1 base at J, with 5 bases between the two ends. The CDR3 nucleotides are TGTGCCATCAGTGCTCTCAGCAATCAGCCCCAGCATTTT. Encoded protein: CAISALSNQPQHF.

The rearrangement links TRBV18 to TRBJ2-5, with 9 bases matching TRBD2. Trimming at V came to 0 bases and at J to 7 bases, leaving 6 bases not matched to a gene. The CDR3 sequence is 15 residues long. The germline V gene encodes CDR1 KGHSH and CDR2 LQKENI. The CDR3 reads CASSPPLAGEGTQYF. The DNA for the CDR3 is TGTGCCAGCTCACCACCTTTAGCGGGAGAGGGGACCCAGTACTTC.

The gene calls are TRBV5-4 and TRBJ1-1, with 7 bases matching TRBD1. The CDR3 has 12 amino acids. CDR1 SGHNT and CDR2 YYREEE come from the germline V gene (reference sequence). Germline trimming cut 2 bases from V and 7 bases from J; bases unmatched to any gene: 2. The CDR3 DNA reads TGTGCCAGCAGCTTAGGGGGCTATGAAGCTTTCTTT. Its translation: CASSLGGYEAFF.

This clone was picked up a small number of times. The chain joins TRBV10-2 to TRBJ1-2, with unresolved D. V was trimmed by 0 bases and J by 0 bases, leaving 11 bases between them. The CDR3 is made up of 16 amino acids. Germline-derived CDR1 and CDR2 are WSHSY and SAAADI. CDR3 in DNA: TGCGCCAGCAGTGAGTCGGCGGCAGAAACTAACTATGGCTACACCTTC. This sequence encodes CASSESAAETNYGYTF.

The CDR3 loop reads CATSRDRTTNEKLFF. The CDR3 DNA sequence: TGTGCCACCAGCAGGGACAGGACAACTAATGAAAAACTGTTTTTT. The chain is built from TRBV15 and TRBJ1-4; 7 bases match TRBD1. Germline loops: CDR1 LNHNV, CDR2 YYDKDF (reference sequence). After removal of 3 bases from V and 0 bases from J, the junction contained 1 base not matched to a gene. This CDR3 has 15 residues.

This clone is a singleton in its sample. The chain carries TRBV5-1 and TRBJ1-6; a weak D match, TRBD1 (6 bases). The CDR3 has 18 residues. Germline loops: CDR1 SGHRS, CDR2 YFSETQ. V was shortened by 0 bases and J by 2 bases, with 15 bases between the two germline ends. CDR3 nucleotides: TGCGCCAGCAGCTTGGACCAAACAGGGCGTGCCTATAATTCACCCCTCCACTTT. It codes for CASSLDQTGRAYNSPLHF.

This clone was detected only once. V gene TRBV5-4 combines with J gene TRBJ2-1; D is possibly TRBD2 (5 bases). V was shortened by 4 bases and J by 1 base, with 15 bases between the two germline ends. Germline lookup yields CDR1 SGHNT and CDR2 YYREEE (reference sequence). The CDR3 runs 16 residues. The CDR3 sequence is CASSPAMSGSYNEQFF. For the CDR3, the DNA is TGTGCCAGCAGCCCGGCCATGTCGGGGTCCTACAATGAGCAGTTCTTC.

The chain's CDR3 is CASSLGTGVTEAFF. CDR3 sequence (DNA): TGTGCCAGCAGCTTAGGGACAGGGGTCACTGAAGCTTTCTTT. The chain joins TRBV7-8 to TRBJ1-1; 9 bases are a match to TRBD1. The germline CDR1 and CDR2 sequences are SGHVS and FQNEAQ. The CDR3 has 14 residues. The J segment lost 4 bases and the V segment lost 1 base, leaving 1 base of the junction unmatched.

This clone has more than one count but fewer than ten. The chain employs TRBV6-4 and TRBJ1-4, with D tentatively TRBD1 (6 bases). The ends were cut back, 10 bases at V and 0 bases at J, with 24 bases in the middle. Germline CDR1 reads MRHNA; CDR2 reads SNTAGT. There are 18 residues in the CDR3. The DNA of the CDR3 is TGTGCCAACCACATTCCCGGGACATTTTTTGCAACTAATGAAAAACTGTTTTTT. Encoded protein: CANHIPGTFFATNEKLFF.

This sequence joins TRBV28 and TRBJ2-7; a possible D gene is TRBD2 (5 bases). V was shortened by 5 bases and J by 4 bases, with 12 bases between the two germline ends. This CDR3 spans 13 amino acids. Germline CDR1 MDHEN, CDR2 SYDVKM. The CDR3 is CASSPRTGYEQYF. Here the CDR3 DNA reads TGTGCCAGCAGTCCCCGAACGGGGTACGAGCAGTACTTC.

This sequence joins TRBV3-1 (or the pseudogene TRBV3-2) and TRBJ2-1; weak D call: TRBD2 (5 bases). Trimming removed 0 bases from V and 9 bases from J, with 12 bases in between. The germline V gene has CDR1 LGHDT and CDR2 YNNKEL (reference sequence). The CDR3 length is 14 residues. The CDR3 is CASSQDFPRGEQFF. CDR3 nucleotides: TGTGCCAGCAGCCAAGATTTCCCCCGGGGTGAGCAGTTCTTC.

This chain connects TRBV5-1 to TRBJ1-6; 9 bases agree with TRBD1. The CDR3 extends over 15 amino acids. The germline gives CDR1 SGHRS, CDR2 YFSETQ. The V segment lost 5 bases and the J segment 7 bases; nucleotides outside the gene matches: 7. The CDR3 protein is CASSRDRGSNSPLHF. The CDR3 bases are TGCGCCAGCAGTCGTGACAGGGGGTCAAATTCACCCCTCCACTTT. Full variable domain (rest looked up from reference TRBV5-1 and TRBJ1-6): KAGVTQTPRYLIKTRGQQVTLSCSPISGHRSVSWYQQTPGQGLQFLFEYFSETQRNKGNFPGRFSGRQFSNSRSEMNVSTLELGDSALYLCASSRDRGSNSPLHFGNGTRLTVT.

The gene calls are TRBV12-5 and TRBJ1-5; D is uncertain. This CDR3 is 14 amino acids long. The V end lost 3 bases, the J end lost 7 bases, and 13 bases lay between the germline ends. The germline V gene encodes CDR1 LGHNT and CDR2 FRNRAP. In DNA, the CDR3 is TGTGCTAGTGGTTTAGGAAACGGAGGGCAGCCCCAGCATTTT. Amino acids: CASGLGNGGQPQHF.

The V and J genes are TRBV13 and TRBJ1-4; 10 bases line up with TRBD1. Germline V gene data show CDR1 as PRHDT and CDR2 as FYEKMQ (reference sequence). J gave up 8 bases and V 5 bases, and 8 bases lay outside the gene matches. The CDR3 covers 15 residues. The CDR3 loop is CASSTRDRGAEKLFF. The CDR3 coding sequence is TGTGCCAGCAGCACCCGGGACAGGGGAGCCGAAAAACTGTTTTTT.

This clone was seen more than once but under ten times. CDR3 DNA: TGTGCCTGGACCTCTCTAGCGGGGGCGCGGGGGGAGCAGTACTTC. Its protein is CAWTSLAGARGEQYF. The chain joins TRBV30 to TRBJ2-7; 10 nucleotides agree with TRBD2. Germline V gene data show CDR1 as GTSNPN and CDR2 as SVGIG (reference sequence). Unmatched junction bases numbered 13, after V lost 4 bases and J lost 7 bases. The CDR3 has 15 residues.

The chain has TRBV7-3 and TRBJ2-2; TRBD2 matches at 14 bases. In germline, CDR1 is SGHTA, CDR2 FQGTGA. Germline trimming cut 2 bases from V and 8 bases from J; bases unmatched to any gene: 10. The CDR3 is 18 residues long. CDR3 sequence reads: CASSLRGLAGGGSGELFF. The CDR3 DNA sequence: TGTGCCAGCAGCTTACGTGGACTAGCGGGAGGAGGGTCAGGGGAGCTGTTTTTT. The variable domain in full, with the rest retrieved from reference TRBV7-3 and TRBJ2-2, is GAGVSQTPSNKVTEKGKYVELRCDPISGHTALYWYRQSLGQGPEFLIYFQGTGAADDSGLPNDRFFAVRPEGSVSTLKIQRTERGDSAVYLCASSLRGLAGGGSGELFFGEGSRLTVL.

This clone was counted a single time. V is TRBV2 and J is TRBJ2-3; 7 nucleotides match TRBD1. The CDR3 length is 15 residues. V lost 7 bases to trimming and J lost 3 bases; unmatched junction nucleotides: 10. Germline assignment: CDR1 SNHLY and CDR2 FYNNEI. The CDR3 loop reads CASKWADRETDTQYF. CDR3 nucleotides: TGTGCCAGCAAATGGGCTGACAGGGAAACAGATACGCAGTATTTT. The variable domain in full, with the rest retrieved from reference TRBV2 and TRBJ2-3, is EPEVTQTPSHQVTQMGQEVILRCVPISNHLYFYWYRQILGQKVEFLVSFYNNEISEKSEIFDDQFSVERPDGSNFTLKIRSTKLEDSAMYFCASKWADRETDTQYFGPGTRLTVL.

The J gene is TRBJ2-1, the V gene TRBV27; 13 nucleotides line up with TRBD2. The ends lost 6 bases at V and 5 bases at J; junction bases unmatched: 4. Germline CDR1 and CDR2: MNHEY and SMNVEV (reference sequence). The CDR3 covers 15 residues. CDR3 DNA sequence: TGTGCCAGCAGCCCAACTAGCGGGAGGGACAATGAGCAGTTCTTC. Translating gives CASSPTSGRDNEQFF.